These 26 T cell receptor beta chains share one sample of origin, sequenced in a study of long-term antiretroviral therapy in people with HIV. The assay used was immunoSEQ (version v3.0), run at survey level. Produced via immunoSEQ multiplex PCR; TCRdb's table is partial and in-frame only. Of some 27,000 clones listed, about 85% are singletons. The material was unsorted PBMCs, obtained 3 years after starting antiretroviral therapy. Receptors originate from a man aged 40-55 years with HIV.

The chain employs TRBV18 and TRBJ1-3; D unresolved. Germline V gene sequence: CDR1 KGHSH, CDR2 LQKENI. The germline V and J ends were trimmed by 3 bases and 1 base, with 13 bases remaining between them. This CDR3 is 16 amino acids long. CDR3 nucleotide sequence: TGTGCCAGCTCACCTTTTGACATAGGGTCTGGAAACACCATATATTTT. This encodes CASSPFDIGSGNTIYF.

This rearrangement joins TRBV27 to TRBJ2-7; possible D gene TRBD2, 5 bases. Between the trimmed V and J ends, which lost 3 bases and 5 bases, there was a span of 11 bases. The CDR3 has 13 amino acids. Germline CDR1 and CDR2: MNHEY and SMNVEV (reference sequence). The CDR3 coding sequence is TGTGCCAGCAGTTTGAGGGCCTTCGACGAGCAGTACTTC. Protein product: CASSLRAFDEQYF.

V is TRBV28 and J is TRBJ1-2, with TRBD1 matching 7 bases. This CDR3 region has 13 residues. Germline V gene lookup returns CDR1 MDHEN and CDR2 SYDVKM. The V gene end was trimmed by 2 bases and the J gene end by 8 bases; junction bases not matched to a gene: 5. Here the CDR3 DNA reads TGTGCCAGCAGTTTACCGACAGGGAGAGGCTACACCTTC. Translating it yields CASSLPTGRGYTF.

This clone was detected only once. J is TRBJ1-4 and V is TRBV7-9, with TRBD1 as a possible D gene (6 bases). V shed 5 bases and J shed 7 bases, with 11 bases lying between them. Germline assignment: CDR1 SEHNR and CDR2 FQNEAQ (reference sequence). The CDR3 extends over 13 amino acids. The CDR3 nucleotides read TGTGCCAGCAGCCCTGACAGGTTTGAAAAACTGTTTTTT. As protein: CASSPDRFEKLFF.

V is TRBV5-1 and J is TRBJ2-2; tentatively, D is TRBD2 (6 bases). The V and J ends lost 4 bases and 5 bases respectively, with 12 bases between them. The germline CDR1 and CDR2 sequences are SGHRS and YFSETQ. This CDR3 spans 14 amino acids. In DNA, the CDR3 is TGCGCCAGCAGCCCCATCCGGGGGACCGGGGAGCTGTTTTTT. Translated, it gives CASSPIRGTGELFF.

The chain has TRBV9 and TRBJ1-2; 7 bases agree with TRBD1. Germline V CDR1 and CDR2: SGDLS, YYNGEE. Unmatched junction bases numbered 12, after V lost 3 bases and J lost 4 bases. CDR3 length: 16 residues. As DNA, the CDR3 is TGTGCCAGCAGCGGAAGAAGACAGGGACCCCCCTATGGCTACACCTTC. It is translated as CASSGRRQGPPYGYTF.

This clone was seen once. The chain uses TRBV6-1 and TRBJ2-7, with D perhaps assigned TRBD1 or TRBD2 (5 bases each). The V end lost 1 base, the J end lost 0 bases, and 10 bases lay between the germline ends. The CDR3 length is 15 residues. Germline V gene data show CDR1 as MNHNS and CDR2 as SASEGT. CDR3 region: CASSEDAGASYEQYF. The DNA of the CDR3 is TGTGCCAGCAGTGAAGACGCCGGGGCCTCCTACGAGCAGTACTTC.

This clone was detected only once. This rearrangement joins TRBV7-8 to TRBJ2-7; D is possibly TRBD2 (6 bases). Deletions cut 2 bases from V and 0 bases from J, with 11 bases between. The CDR3 runs to 15 residues. Looked up from germline, CDR1 is SGHVS and CDR2 is FQNEAQ. CDR3 sequence: CASSLSGRSSYEQYF. CDR3 sequence (DNA): TGTGCCAGCAGCTTATCCGGGAGAAGCTCCTACGAGCAGTACTTC.

The chain is built from TRBV5-1 and TRBJ2-6; unclear D gene. Germline V lookup: CDR1 SGHRS, CDR2 YFSETQ. Trimming took off 5 bases at V and 0 bases at J, with 9 bases between the two ends. This CDR3 comprises 15 residues. The CDR3 nucleotides are TGCGCCAGCAGATCGGGCTACTCTGGGGCCAACGTCCTGACTTTC. The encoded protein is CASRSGYSGANVLTF.

V is TRBV2 and J is TRBJ2-5, with unresolved D. This CDR3 has 13 residues. Germline CDR1 reads SNHLY; CDR2 reads FYNNEI. Trimming stripped 4 bases from V and 3 bases from J, with 9 bases between. CDR3 sequence: CASSGQNKETQYF. Here the CDR3 DNA reads TGTGCCAGCAGTGGGCAGAACAAAGAGACCCAGTACTTC.

V is TRBV6-5 and J is TRBJ2-7, with a weak D call TRBD2 (5 bases). The germline gives CDR1 MNHEY, CDR2 SVGAGI. V shed 6 bases and J shed 3 bases, with 12 bases lying between them. The CDR3 spans 13 residues. CDR3 in amino acids: CASSPGIIYEQYF. The CDR3 coding sequence is TGTGCCAGCAGCCCGGGGATCATCTACGAGCAGTACTTC.

CDR3 in DNA: TGTGCCAGCAGTACCTATGCAGGGACCGGCTACAATGAGCAGTTCTTC. It yields the protein CASSTYAGTGYNEQFF. The V gene is TRBV27, the J gene TRBJ2-1; perhaps D is TRBD1 or TRBD2 (5 bases each). Germline assignment: CDR1 MNHEY and CDR2 SMNVEV (reference sequence). This CDR3 is built from 16 residues. V was trimmed by 5 bases and J by 3 bases, leaving 17 bases between them.

The chain couples TRBV19 to TRBJ1-4, with 8 bases identical to TRBD1. CDR1 and CDR2 (germline): LNHDA, SQIVND (reference sequence). Germline trimming cut 7 bases from V and 7 bases from J; bases unmatched to any gene: 5. The CDR3 consists of 13 residues. The CDR3 spells CASKETGAEKLFF. CDR3 bases: TGTGCCAGTAAGGAGACAGGGGCTGAAAAACTGTTTTTT. Based on the CDR3 plus reference TRBV19 and TRBJ1-4, the full variable domain is DGGITQSPKYLFRKEGQNVTLSCEQNLNHDAMYWYRQDPGQGLRLIYYSQIVNDFQKGDIAEGYSVSREKKESFPLTVTSAQKNPTAFYLCASKETGAEKLFFGSGTQLSVL.

This sequence joins TRBV18 and TRBJ2-7; D is possibly TRBD1 (5 bases). CDR3 length: 15 residues. V was shortened by 3 bases and J by 0 bases, with 12 bases between the two germline ends. The germline CDR1 and CDR2 sequences are KGHSH and LQKENI. The CDR3 sequence: CASSPSSDSSYEQYF. The CDR3 nucleotides read TGTGCCAGCTCACCCTCTTCCGACAGCTCCTACGAGCAGTACTTC.

The genes are TRBV5-1 and TRBJ2-1, with TRBD1 matching 7 bases. J was trimmed by 8 bases and V by 2 bases; bases with no gene match: 7. Germline lookup yields CDR1 SGHRS and CDR2 YFSETQ. There are 14 residues in the CDR3. The CDR3 sequence is CASSFLLGGDEQFF. CDR3 nucleotides: TGCGCCAGCAGCTTTTTGTTAGGGGGCGATGAGCAGTTCTTC.

In DNA form, the CDR3 reads TGTGCCAGCAGCTTGACCTCAGGGCCGGGTTACGAGCAGTACTTC. This codes for CASSLTSGPGYEQYF. The gene calls are TRBV5-5 and TRBJ2-7, with a tentative D call TRBD1 (5 bases). Trimming left V 1 base short and J 4 bases short, with 15 bases between. Per germline, CDR1 SGHKS and CDR2 YYEKEE (reference sequence). CDR3 size: 15 residues.

The chain has TRBV29-1 and TRBJ1-1; TRBD1 matches at 10 bases. Trimming cost V 3 bases and J 5 bases; bases outside gene matches: 6. CDR3 length: 14 residues. Germline-derived CDR1 and CDR2 are SQVTM and ANQGSEA. CDR3 amino acids: CSVEGGTGATEAFF. As DNA, the CDR3 is TGCAGCGTTGAGGGAGGGACAGGGGCTACTGAAGCTTTCTTT.

The chain joins TRBV7-9 to TRBJ1-2, with D uncertain. Trimming took off 6 bases at V and 8 bases at J, with 13 bases between the two ends. The germline V gene has CDR1 SEHNR and CDR2 FQNEAQ (reference sequence). This CDR3 region has 12 residues. The CDR3 spells CASSQVGRGYTF. In DNA form, the CDR3 reads TGTGCCAGCAGTCAAGTCGGAAGGGGCTACACCTTC.

CDR3 protein: CGGQNTEAFF. The CDR3 DNA reads as TGCGGGGGACAGAACACTGAAGCTTTCTTT. The genes are TRBV29-1 and TRBJ1-1; maybe TRBD1 (6 bases). CDR1 and CDR2 (germline): SQVTM, ANQGSEA. The CDR3 is 10 residues long.

The rearrangement joins TRBV9 to TRBJ1-5; a weak D match, TRBD1 (6 bases). This CDR3 comprises 13 residues. In germline, CDR1 is SGDLS, CDR2 YYNGEE. Trimming removed 4 bases at V and 6 bases at J, with 11 bases between. CDR3 sequence reads: CASSSEQGQPQHF. In DNA, the CDR3 is TGTGCCAGCAGCTCGGAACAGGGTCAGCCCCAGCATTTT.

The chain recombines TRBV5-5 with TRBJ2-7, with D perhaps TRBD1 (6 bases). Germline CDR1 is SGHKS and CDR2 is YYEKEE (reference sequence). There are 13 residues in the CDR3. Trimming removed 4 bases at V and 2 bases at J, with 10 bases between. Here the CDR3 reads CASSEDSPYEQYF. CDR3 coding DNA: TGTGCCAGCAGCGAGGACAGCCCCTACGAGCAGTACTTC.

The rearrangement uses TRBV20-1 and TRBJ1-1; D unresolved. CDR1 and CDR2 from the germline V gene are DFQATT and SNEGSKA (reference sequence). CDR3 length: 11 amino acids. Trimming took 0 bases from V and 8 from J, leaving 7 bases between them. The CDR3 nucleotides are TGCAGTGCTAGAGATCTGCAGGAAGCTTTCTTT. Protein product: CSARDLQEAFF.

The V and J genes are TRBV6-5 and TRBJ2-7, with 10 bases fitting TRBD1. Germline CDR1 reads MNHEY; CDR2 reads SVGAGI. This CDR3 spans 15 amino acids. Trimming removed 2 bases from V and 3 bases from J; junction bases left unmatched: 4. Here the CDR3 DNA reads TGTGCCAGCAGTTACACGACAGGGGGCATCTACGAGCAGTACTTC. Protein: CASSYTTGGIYEQYF.

This chain joins TRBV21-1 and TRBJ1-1; no check of the table's D call, TRBD1, against the DNA was made. TRBV21-1 is noted as a pseudogene. This CDR3 is built from 17 residues. The CDR3 nucleotides read TGTGCCAGCAGCAAAGTGGAATACAGGAAGTTGGGCACTGAAGCTTTCTTT. Translated, it gives CASSKVEYRKLGTEAFF.

This sequence joins TRBV5-1 and TRBJ2-6; 7 nucleotides agree with TRBD2. Trimming took 5 bases from V and 2 from J; bases not matched to a gene: 10. This CDR3 is built from 17 residues. From germline, CDR1 is SGHRS and CDR2 YFSETQ. Here the CDR3 reads CASRGGSRDPGANVLTF. The CDR3 region has the DNA TGCGCCAGCAGGGGGGGGTCACGTGACCCTGGGGCCAACGTCCTGACTTTC.

V is TRBV6-5 and J is TRBJ1-5, with TRBD1 as a possible D gene (5 bases). The CDR3 consists of 14 residues. Germline CDR1 is MNHEY and CDR2 is SVGAGI. Deletions cut 6 bases from V and 2 bases from J, with 11 bases between. In nucleotides, the CDR3 is TGTGCCAGCAGCACGACGGGGGGCAATCAGCCCCAGCATTTT. Its translation: CASSTTGGNQPQHF.